The 21 T cell receptor beta chains given below trace back to one sample, sequenced in a study of early T cells in non-severe SARS-CoV-2 infection. MiXCR, applied by TCRdb to the 5' RACE reads, yields one record per CDR3 protein. This sample has 95,000 to 120,000 distinct CDR3 sequences, with over 10% found just once. Specimen: whole blood. These receptors all stem from an adult who was a healthcare worker with PCR-confirmed SARS-CoV-2 infection or an uninfected control (not recorded which).

In its sample, this clonotype was seen a few times. The chain recombines TRBV9 with TRBJ1-5, with a tentative D call TRBD1 (5 bases). Germline V CDR1 and CDR2: SGDLS, YYNGEE. The CDR3 has 14 residues. Trimming took 3 bases from V and 2 from J, leaving 9 bases between them. The DNA of the CDR3 is TGTGCCAGCAGCGCTACAGGAGGCAATCAGCCCCAGCATTTT. Encoded protein: CASSATGGNQPQHF.

The genes are TRBV29-1 and TRBJ1-5; D is ambiguous. V lost 4 bases to trimming and J lost 2 bases, with 15 bases between them. This CDR3 is 15 amino acids long. The germline CDR1 and CDR2 sequences are SQVTM and ANQGSEA. This CDR3 reads CSVVLSSAGNQPQHF. The CDR3 coding sequence is TGCAGCGTTGTCCTATCCTCTGCCGGCAATCAGCCCCAGCATTTT. Full variable domain (outside the CDR3, taken from reference TRBV29-1 and TRBJ1-5): SAVISQKPSRDICQRGTSLTIQCQVDSQVTMMFWYRQQPGQSLTLIATANQGSEATYESGFVIDKFPISRPNLTFSTLTVSNMSPEDSSIYLCSVVLSSAGNQPQHFGDGTRLSIL.

This clonotype was seen a few times. The chain uses TRBV28 and TRBJ1-4; D not certain. From germline, CDR1 is MDHEN and CDR2 SYDVKM. This CDR3 is built from 15 residues. The V and J ends lost 8 bases and 1 base respectively, with 14 bases between them. CDR3 sequence: CASSPAGLTNEKLFF. DNA for the CDR3: TGTGCCAGCTCCCCCGCCGGGCTAACTAATGAAAAACTGTTTTTT.

The rearrangement uses TRBV12-3 or TRBV12-4 and TRBJ2-7, with 7 bases matching TRBD2. The CDR3 has 14 amino acids. The J segment lost 4 bases and the V segment lost 5 bases, leaving 8 bases of the junction unmatched. CDR3 in amino acids: CASSGGDPRYEQYF. In DNA, the CDR3 is TGTGCCAGCAGTGGGGGGGACCCTCGGTACGAGCAGTACTTC.

The sample holds many counts of this clonotype. The chain carries TRBV20-1 and TRBJ1-1; D gene unclear. Trimming took 6 bases from V and 1 from J, leaving 12 bases between them. The CDR3 is 13 amino acids. In germline, CDR1 is DFQATT, CDR2 SNEGSKA (reference sequence). The CDR3 bases are TGCAGTGCGGTTCACAGTGGGAACACTGAAGCTTTCTTT. Translation gives CSAVHSGNTEAFF.

This chain links TRBV10-3 with TRBJ1-2; no definite D call. The CDR3 length is 14 residues. The germline V gene encodes CDR1 ENHRY and CDR2 SYGVKD. Trimming pared 4 bases from V and 4 bases from J, leaving 13 bases between. In DNA form, the CDR3 reads TGTGCCATCAGTGGGCATGGAGGCCCCTATGGCTACACCTTC. This translates into CAISGHGGPYGYTF.

The chain employs TRBV4-2 and TRBJ1-2, with D possibly matching TRBD1 (5 bases). CDR1 is LGHNA, CDR2 YNFKEQ, per germline. Trimming cost V 0 bases and J 2 bases, with 13 bases left between them. This CDR3 comprises 16 residues. CDR3 protein: CASSQDRDSLNYGYTF. The DNA for the CDR3 is TGTGCCAGCAGCCAAGATCGGGACTCCCTAAACTATGGCTACACCTTC.

This clonotype occurred many times. The chain combines TRBV9 with TRBJ1-2, with TRBD1 identical over 9 bases. The ends lost 3 bases at V and 0 bases at J; junction bases unmatched: 9. This CDR3 contains 17 residues. CDR1 SGDLS and CDR2 YYNGEE come from the germline V gene. Here the CDR3 DNA reads TGTGCCAGCAGCGGCAGGACAGGGGCCGTAGCTAACTATGGCTACACCTTC. It is translated as CASSGRTGAVANYGYTF.

At least ten counts were recorded for this clonotype. The chain couples TRBV29-1 to TRBJ2-1, with 9 bases matching TRBD2. From germline, CDR1 is SQVTM and CDR2 ANQGSEA. The CDR3 sequence is 13 residues long. The trim removed 7 bases at V and 7 bases at J, leaving 8 bases unmatched. The CDR3 region is CSGPGTSSNEQFF. DNA of the CDR3: TGCAGCGGTCCCGGGACTAGCTCTAATGAGCAGTTCTTC.

This sequence joins TRBV6-6 and TRBJ1-5; D not resolved. CDR3 length: 14 amino acids. V dropped 2 bases and J dropped 0 bases, with 5 bases sitting between them. Per germline, CDR1 MNHNY and CDR2 SVGAGI (reference sequence). This CDR3 is CASSYALSNQPQHF. CDR3 in DNA: TGTGCCAGCAGTTACGCCCTTAGCAATCAGCCCCAGCATTTT.

The chain uses TRBV29-1 and TRBJ2-7; D is uncertain. V gave up 1 base and J gave up 2 bases, with 12 bases separating them. Germline CDR1 is SQVTM and CDR2 is ANQGSEA. This CDR3 has 14 residues. The CDR3 is CSVEVRTATYEQYF. The CDR3 DNA reads as TGCAGCGTTGAAGTAAGGACGGCCACCTACGAGCAGTACTTC.

The count of this clonotype is one. The chain couples TRBV5-1 to TRBJ2-5, with TRBD1 matching 7 bases. Germline CDR1 reads SGHRS; CDR2 reads YFSETQ. V shed 3 bases, J shed 4 bases, and the junction held 9 bases outside the gene matches. The CDR3 spans 15 residues. This CDR3 is CASSWGQGGRETQYF. The CDR3 DNA follows: TGCGCCAGCAGCTGGGGACAAGGGGGCCGAGAGACCCAGTACTTC.

This clonotype was counted between two and nine times. V is TRBV20-1 and J is TRBJ2-7; no definite D call. Germline V gives CDR1 DFQATT, CDR2 SNEGSKA (reference sequence). The V and J ends lost 0 bases and 2 bases respectively, with 11 bases between them. The CDR3 has 14 amino acids. CDR3 sequence reads: CSARDRAPTYEQYF. CDR3 sequence (DNA): TGCAGTGCTAGAGATCGGGCTCCTACCTACGAGCAGTACTTC.

This clonotype was detected many times. The V call is TRBV7-6, the J call TRBJ2-1; 11 bases match TRBD2. V shed 5 bases and J 10 bases; nucleotides not matched to a gene: 10. There are 15 residues in the CDR3. Germline-derived CDR1 and CDR2 are SGHVS and FNYEAQ. The CDR3: CASSVVPSGGLEQFF. CDR3 bases: TGTGCCAGCAGCGTAGTCCCTAGCGGGGGGCTGGAGCAGTTCTTC.

Details on this clonotype: One end of the junction does not line up with germline, which may come from a read error. The CDR3 loop is CASSLGPTEEPFF. CDR3 DNA sequence: TGTGCCAGCAGCTTGGGCCCTACGGAGGAGCCGTTTTTT. The chain carries TRBV5-6 and TRBJ2-2; D possibly corresponds to TRBD2 (5 bases). The CDR3 sequence is 13 residues long. Per the germline V gene, CDR1 is SGHDT and CDR2 is YYEEEE.

In DNA form, the CDR3 reads TGTGCCAGCGGTCTTGAAGGACTAGCGCGAGGGACCCAGTACTTC. This sequence encodes CASGLEGLARGTQYF. The rearrangement uses TRBV11-2 and TRBJ2-5, with TRBD2 matching 9 bases. CDR3 size: 15 residues. CDR1 and CDR2 (germline): SGHAT, FQNNGV. The junction had 14 bases not matched to a gene; V was cut back by 8 bases and J by 7 bases.

This sequence joins TRBV29-1 and TRBJ2-3; no firm D call. CDR3 length: 12 amino acids. V was trimmed by 7 bases and J by 4 bases, leaving 12 bases between them. CDR1 is SQVTM, CDR2 ANQGSEA, per germline. In DNA form, the CDR3 reads TGCAGCGCCTACAGTGATGCAGATACGCAGTATTTT. As protein: CSAYSDADTQYF.

This clonotype was counted between two and nine times. V is TRBV20-1 and J is TRBJ1-1; possible D gene TRBD1, 5 bases. The CDR3 has 16 residues. Per germline, CDR1 DFQATT and CDR2 SNEGSKA (reference sequence). Trimming cost V 3 bases and J 0 bases, with 17 bases left between them. The CDR3 nucleotides are TGCAGTGCTAGGGGGGGAGGCAGGCTCATGAACACTGAAGCTTTCTTT. Translating it yields CSARGGGRLMNTEAFF.

This clonotype appeared a few times. The V gene is TRBV5-6, the J gene TRBJ2-4, with D hard to call. V dropped 3 bases and J dropped 0 bases, with 19 bases sitting between them. CDR1 SGHDT and CDR2 YYEEEE come from the germline V gene. The CDR3 is 18 amino acids. The DNA for the CDR3 is TGTGCCAGCAGCTCCCAACGATACATAGAATTAGCCAAAAACATTCAGTACTTC. This translates into CASSSQRYIELAKNIQYF.

V usage is TRBV7-3 and J usage is TRBJ2-5; 16 bases map to TRBD2. The CDR3 spans 19 residues. Per the germline V gene, CDR1 is SGHTA and CDR2 is FQGTGA. The V gene end was trimmed by 4 bases and the J gene end by 5 bases; junction bases not matched to a gene: 13. CDR3 sequence (DNA): TGTGCCAGCAGCTCCGGGACTAGCGGGAGGGTCCAACAGGGGGAGACCCAGTACTTC. Amino acid sequence: CASSSGTSGRVQQGETQYF.

In its sample, this clonotype was seen many times. The chain employs TRBV20-1 and TRBJ1-5, with D hard to call. CDR1 DFQATT and CDR2 SNEGSKA come from the germline V gene (reference sequence). The CDR3 length is 14 residues. V shed 3 bases and J shed 0 bases, with 9 bases lying between them. The DNA of the CDR3 is TGCAGTGCTAGGGAGACTTATAGCAATCAGCCCCAGCATTTT. It codes for CSARETYSNQPQHF.